This TCR beta chain was sequenced in a study of CD8 T cells in Susac syndrome. Random hexamers were used to reverse transcribe the RNA input (roughly 0.5 to 1 ug). TCRdb itself ran the immunoSEQ multiplex PCR reads through MiXCR, one entry per CDR3 protein. The table shows about 290,000 distinct CDR3 sequences, with around 91% occurring only once. This clonotype came up once. The TCR was taken from a human donor with multiple sclerosis. Material: CD8+ T cells from PBMCs.

The CDR3 protein is CASSEGGDEQFF. As DNA, the CDR3 is TGCGCCAGCAGTGAGGGGGGGGATGAGCAGTTCTTC. The V and J genes are TRBV10-2 and TRBJ2-1; the match to TRBD2 covers 7 bases. The CDR3 contains 12 residues. After removal of 2 bases from V and 8 bases from J, the junction contained 0 bases not matched to a gene. Germline values: CDR1 WSHSY, CDR2 SAAADI.